This T cell receptor beta chain was retrieved from a study of blood T cell repertoires in COVID-19. About the study: Researchers got acute and convalescent COVID-19 samples from the United States, Italy and Spain. The analysed material was cDNA or gDNA that came from T cells, B-cell-depleted T cells, or PBMCs.

Original methodology: Nucleated cell number was recorded as an estimate derived from reference gene primer amplification. TCRdb keeps only in-frame clones here, not all; method: immunoSEQ multiplex PCR. V and J calls and clone size are as listed in that table; D and trimming were resolved from the DNA. Among fewer than 250,000 clones listed, around four fifths were seen once. CDR1 SGHAT and CDR2 FQNNGV come from the germline V gene. Deletions cut 3 bases from V and 5 bases from J, with 10 bases between. The CDR3 consists of 13 residues. The sample taken for sequencing was peripheral blood. The clonotype originates from an older woman with active or convalescent COVID-19. This chain links TRBV11-2 with TRBJ2-5, with a tentative D call TRBD2 (5 bases). The CDR3 loop is CASSFTGKETQYF. CDR3 nucleotide sequence: TGTGCCAGCAGCTTCACGGGGAAGGAGACCCAGTACTTC.